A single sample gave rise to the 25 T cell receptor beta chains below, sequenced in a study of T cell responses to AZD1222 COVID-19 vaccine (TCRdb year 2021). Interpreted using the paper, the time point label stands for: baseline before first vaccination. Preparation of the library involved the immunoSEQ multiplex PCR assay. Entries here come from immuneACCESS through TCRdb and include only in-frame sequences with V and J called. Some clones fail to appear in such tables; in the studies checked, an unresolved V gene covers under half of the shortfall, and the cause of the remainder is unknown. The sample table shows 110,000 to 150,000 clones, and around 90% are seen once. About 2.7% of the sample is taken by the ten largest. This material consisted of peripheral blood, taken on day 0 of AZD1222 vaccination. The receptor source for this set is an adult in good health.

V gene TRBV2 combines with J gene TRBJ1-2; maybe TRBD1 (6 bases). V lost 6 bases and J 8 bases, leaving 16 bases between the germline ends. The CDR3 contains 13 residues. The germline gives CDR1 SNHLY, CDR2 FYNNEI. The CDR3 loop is CASRWRTDKGYTF. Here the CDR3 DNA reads TGTGCCAGCAGGTGGAGGACAGATAAAGGCTACACCTTC.

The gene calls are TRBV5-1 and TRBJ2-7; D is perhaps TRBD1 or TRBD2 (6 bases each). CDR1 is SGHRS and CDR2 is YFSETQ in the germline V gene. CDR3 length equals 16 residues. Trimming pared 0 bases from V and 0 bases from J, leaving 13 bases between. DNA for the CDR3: TGCGCCAGCAGCTTGGGCGGGACATCGAGCTCCTACGAGCAGTACTTC. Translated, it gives CASSLGGTSSSYEQYF.

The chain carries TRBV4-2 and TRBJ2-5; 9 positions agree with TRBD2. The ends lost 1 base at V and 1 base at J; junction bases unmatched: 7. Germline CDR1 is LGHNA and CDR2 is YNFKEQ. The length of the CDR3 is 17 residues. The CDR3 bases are TGTGCCAGCAGCCAAGGCACCCAGCGGGGGGCCCAAGAGACCCAGTACTTC. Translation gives CASSQGTQRGAQETQYF.

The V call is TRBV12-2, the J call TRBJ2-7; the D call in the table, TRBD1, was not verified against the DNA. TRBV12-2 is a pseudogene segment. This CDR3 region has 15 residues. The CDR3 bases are TGTGCAAGTCGCTTAGCCCCGGGACACTTCTACGAGCAGTACTTC. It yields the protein CASRLAPGHFYEQYF.

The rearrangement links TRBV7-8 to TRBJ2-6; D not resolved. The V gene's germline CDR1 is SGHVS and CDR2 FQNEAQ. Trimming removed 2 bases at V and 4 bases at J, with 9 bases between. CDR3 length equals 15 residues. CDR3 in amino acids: CASSLTAGGANVLTF. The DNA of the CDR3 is TGTGCCAGCAGCTTAACCGCCGGGGGGGCCAACGTCCTGACTTTC.

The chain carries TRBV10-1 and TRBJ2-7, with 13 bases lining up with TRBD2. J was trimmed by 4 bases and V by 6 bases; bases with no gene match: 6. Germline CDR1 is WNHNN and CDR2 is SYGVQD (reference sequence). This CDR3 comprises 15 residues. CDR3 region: CASSPTSGRLYEQYF. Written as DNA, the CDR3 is TGCGCCAGCAGCCCGACTAGCGGGAGGTTGTACGAGCAGTACTTC.

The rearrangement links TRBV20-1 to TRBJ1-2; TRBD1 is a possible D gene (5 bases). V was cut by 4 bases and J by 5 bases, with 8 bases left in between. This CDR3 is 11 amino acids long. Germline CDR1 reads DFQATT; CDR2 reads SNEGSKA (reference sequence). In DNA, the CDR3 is TGCAGTGCTAACAGACAGTATGGCTACACCTTC. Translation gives CSANRQYGYTF.

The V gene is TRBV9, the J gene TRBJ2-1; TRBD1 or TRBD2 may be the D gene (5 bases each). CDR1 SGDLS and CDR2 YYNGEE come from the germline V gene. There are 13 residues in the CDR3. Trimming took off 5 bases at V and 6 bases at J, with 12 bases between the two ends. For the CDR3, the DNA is TGTGCCAGCAGTCTGGGGGTGGCCAATGAGCAGTTCTTC. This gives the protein CASSLGVANEQFF. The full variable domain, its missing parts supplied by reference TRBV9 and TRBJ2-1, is DSGVTQTPKHLITATGQRVTLRCSPRSGDLSVYWYQQSLDQGLQFLIQYYNGEERAKGNILERFSAQQFPDLHSELNLSSLELGDSALYFCASSLGVANEQFFGPGTRLTVL.

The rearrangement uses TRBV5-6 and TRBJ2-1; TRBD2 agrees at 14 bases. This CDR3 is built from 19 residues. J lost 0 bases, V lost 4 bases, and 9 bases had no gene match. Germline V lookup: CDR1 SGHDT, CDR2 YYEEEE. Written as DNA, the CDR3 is TGTGCCAGCAGCGCGTCGGGACTAGCGGGAGCTCCCTCCTACAATGAGCAGTTCTTC. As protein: CASSASGLAGAPSYNEQFF.

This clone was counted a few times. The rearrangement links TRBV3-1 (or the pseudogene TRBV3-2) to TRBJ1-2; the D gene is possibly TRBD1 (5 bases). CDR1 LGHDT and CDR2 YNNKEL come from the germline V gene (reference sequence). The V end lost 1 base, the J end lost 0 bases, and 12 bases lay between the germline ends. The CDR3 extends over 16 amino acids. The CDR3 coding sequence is TGTGCCAGCAGCCAAGGAGGGGCCACCTCTAACTATGGCTACACCTTC. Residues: CASSQGGATSNYGYTF.

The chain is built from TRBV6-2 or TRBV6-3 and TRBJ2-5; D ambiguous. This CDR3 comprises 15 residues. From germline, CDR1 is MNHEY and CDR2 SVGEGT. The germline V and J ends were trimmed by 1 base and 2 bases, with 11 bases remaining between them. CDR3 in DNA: TGTGCCAGCAGTTACTATGGACCGTTACAAGAGACCCAGTACTTC. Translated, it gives CASSYYGPLQETQYF.

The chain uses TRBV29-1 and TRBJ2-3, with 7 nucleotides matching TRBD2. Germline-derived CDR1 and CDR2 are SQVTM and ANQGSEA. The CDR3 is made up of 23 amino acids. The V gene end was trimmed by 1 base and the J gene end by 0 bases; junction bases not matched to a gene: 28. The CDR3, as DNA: TGCAGCGTTGAAGTAACAAACCCTTGGAGAGTTTCGGGAGGTGGTTCGAGCACAGATACGCAGTATTTT. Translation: CSVEVTNPWRVSGGGSSTDTQYF.

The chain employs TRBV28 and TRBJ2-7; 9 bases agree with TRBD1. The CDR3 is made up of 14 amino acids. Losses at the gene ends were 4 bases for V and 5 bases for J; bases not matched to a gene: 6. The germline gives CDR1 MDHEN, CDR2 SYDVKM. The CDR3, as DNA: TGTGCCAGCAGTTCCACAGGGGGCCCCAACGAGCAGTACTTC. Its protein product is CASSSTGGPNEQYF.

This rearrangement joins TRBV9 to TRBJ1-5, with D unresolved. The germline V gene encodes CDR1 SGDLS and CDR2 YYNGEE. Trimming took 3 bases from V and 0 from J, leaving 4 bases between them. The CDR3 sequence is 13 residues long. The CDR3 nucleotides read TGTGCCAGCAGCGCCACTAGCAATCAGCCCCAGCATTTT. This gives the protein CASSATSNQPQHF. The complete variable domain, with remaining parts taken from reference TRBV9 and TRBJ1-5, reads DSGVTQTPKHLITATGQRVTLRCSPRSGDLSVYWYQQSLDQGLQFLIQYYNGEERAKGNILERFSAQQFPDLHSELNLSSLELGDSALYFCASSATSNQPQHFGDGTRLSIL.

Here the CDR3 DNA reads TGCGCCAGCAGCGTGACCGGGACAGGGTCCCATGAGCAGTTCTTC. Encoded protein: CASSVTGTGSHEQFF. V usage is TRBV5-1 and J usage is TRBJ2-1; 9 bases are a match to TRBD1. J lost 8 bases, V lost 4 bases, and 10 bases had no gene match. The CDR3 is 15 residues long. The germline V gene has CDR1 SGHRS and CDR2 YFSETQ.

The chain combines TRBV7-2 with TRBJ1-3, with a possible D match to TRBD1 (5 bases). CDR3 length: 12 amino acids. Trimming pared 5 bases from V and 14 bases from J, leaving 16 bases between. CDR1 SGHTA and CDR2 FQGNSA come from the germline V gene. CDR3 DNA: TGTGCCAGCAGCCCCGGGACCTTCCCCCTATATTTT. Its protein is CASSPGTFPLYF.

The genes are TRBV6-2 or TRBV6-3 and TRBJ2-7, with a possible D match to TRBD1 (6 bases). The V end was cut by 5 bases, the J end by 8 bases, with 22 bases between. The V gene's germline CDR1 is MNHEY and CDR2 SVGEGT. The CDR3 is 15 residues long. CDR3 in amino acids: CASSTSTGVRNQQYF. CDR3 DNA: TGTGCCAGCAGTACATCGACAGGAGTGAGGAATCAGCAGTACTTC.

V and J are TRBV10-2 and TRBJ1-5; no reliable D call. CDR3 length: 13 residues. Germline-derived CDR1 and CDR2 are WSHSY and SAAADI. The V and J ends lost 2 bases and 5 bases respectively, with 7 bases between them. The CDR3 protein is CASSENSYQPQHF. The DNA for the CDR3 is TGCGCCAGCAGTGAGAACAGTTATCAGCCCCAGCATTTT.

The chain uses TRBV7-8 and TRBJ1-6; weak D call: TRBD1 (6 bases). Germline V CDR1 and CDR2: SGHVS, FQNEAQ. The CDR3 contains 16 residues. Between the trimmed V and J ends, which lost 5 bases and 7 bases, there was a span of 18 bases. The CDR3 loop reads CASSAAAGRGNSPLHF. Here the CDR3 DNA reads TGTGCCAGCAGCGCTGCTGCGGGCAGGGGAAATTCACCCCTCCACTTT.

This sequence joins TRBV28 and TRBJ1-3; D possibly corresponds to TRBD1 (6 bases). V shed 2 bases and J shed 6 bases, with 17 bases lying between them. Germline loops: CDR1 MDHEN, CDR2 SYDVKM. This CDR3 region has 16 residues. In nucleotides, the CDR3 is TGTGCCAGCAGTTTAAGTTACGGGGGCCTCGAAAACACCATATATTTT. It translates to CASSLSYGGLENTIYF.

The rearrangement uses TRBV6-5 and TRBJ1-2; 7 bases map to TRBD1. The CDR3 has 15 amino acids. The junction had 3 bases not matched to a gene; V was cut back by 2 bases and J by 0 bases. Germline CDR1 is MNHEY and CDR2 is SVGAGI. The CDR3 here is CASSYGTASNYGYTF. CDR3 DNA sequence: TGTGCCAGCAGTTACGGGACAGCCTCTAACTATGGCTACACCTTC.

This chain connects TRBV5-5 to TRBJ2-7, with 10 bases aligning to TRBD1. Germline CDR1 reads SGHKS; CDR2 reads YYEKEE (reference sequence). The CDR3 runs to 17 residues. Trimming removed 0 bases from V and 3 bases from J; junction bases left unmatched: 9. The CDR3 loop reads CASSLGIGGQGVYEQYF. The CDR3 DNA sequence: TGTGCCAGCAGCTTGGGAATAGGCGGACAGGGGGTCTACGAGCAGTACTTC.

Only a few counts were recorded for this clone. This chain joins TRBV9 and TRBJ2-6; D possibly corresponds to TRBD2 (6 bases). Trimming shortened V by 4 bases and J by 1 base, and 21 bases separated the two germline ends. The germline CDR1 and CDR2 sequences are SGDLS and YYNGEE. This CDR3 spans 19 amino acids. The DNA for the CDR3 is TGTGCCAGCAGCCCCCCCGGGAGTGGGAGAAGGTCTGGGGCCAACGTCCTGACTTTC. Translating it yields CASSPPGSGRRSGANVLTF. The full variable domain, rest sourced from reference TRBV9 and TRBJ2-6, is DSGVTQTPKHLITATGQRVTLRCSPRSGDLSVYWYQQSLDQGLQFLIQYYNGEERAKGNILERFSAQQFPDLHSELNLSSLELGDSALYFCASSPPGSGRRSGANVLTFGAGSRLTVL.

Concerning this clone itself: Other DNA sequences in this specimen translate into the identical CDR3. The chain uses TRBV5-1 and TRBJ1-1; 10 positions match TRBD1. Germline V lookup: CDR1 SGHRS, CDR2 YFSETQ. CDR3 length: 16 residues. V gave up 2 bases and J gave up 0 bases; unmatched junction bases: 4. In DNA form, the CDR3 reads TGCGCCAGCAGCTTACCGACAGGGGGCTTGAACACTGAAGCTTTCTTT. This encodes CASSLPTGGLNTEAFF.

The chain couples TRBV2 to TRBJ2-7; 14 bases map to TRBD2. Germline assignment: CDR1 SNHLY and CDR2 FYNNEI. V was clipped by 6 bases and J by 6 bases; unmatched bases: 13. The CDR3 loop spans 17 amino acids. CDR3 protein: CASSPGLAGVLLGEQYF. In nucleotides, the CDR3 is TGTGCCAGCAGCCCGGGACTAGCGGGAGTCTTATTAGGCGAGCAGTACTTC.